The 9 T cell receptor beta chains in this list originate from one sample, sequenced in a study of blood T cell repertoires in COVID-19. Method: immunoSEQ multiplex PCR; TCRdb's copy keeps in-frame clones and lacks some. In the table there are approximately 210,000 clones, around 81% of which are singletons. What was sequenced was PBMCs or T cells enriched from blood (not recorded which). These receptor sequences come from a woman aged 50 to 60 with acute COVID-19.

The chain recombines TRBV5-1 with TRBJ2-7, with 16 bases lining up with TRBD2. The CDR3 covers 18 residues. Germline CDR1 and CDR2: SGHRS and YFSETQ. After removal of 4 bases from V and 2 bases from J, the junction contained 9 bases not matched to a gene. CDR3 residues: CASSPGTSGRAIAYEQYF. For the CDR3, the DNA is TGCGCCAGCAGCCCCGGGACTAGCGGGAGGGCCATCGCCTACGAGCAGTACTTC.

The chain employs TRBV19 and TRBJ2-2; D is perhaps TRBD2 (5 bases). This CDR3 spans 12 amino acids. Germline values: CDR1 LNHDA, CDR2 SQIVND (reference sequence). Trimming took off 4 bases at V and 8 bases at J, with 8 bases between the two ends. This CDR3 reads CASSTRRGELFF. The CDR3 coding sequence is TGTGCCAGTAGTACGCGGAGGGGGGAGCTGTTTTTT.

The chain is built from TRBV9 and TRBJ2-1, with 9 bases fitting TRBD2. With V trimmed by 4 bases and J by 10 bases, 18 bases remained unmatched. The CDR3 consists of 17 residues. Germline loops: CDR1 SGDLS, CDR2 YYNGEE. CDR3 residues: CASSTVAWGLASGEQFF. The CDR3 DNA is TGTGCCAGCAGCACCGTAGCTTGGGGACTAGCATCAGGAGAGCAGTTCTTC.

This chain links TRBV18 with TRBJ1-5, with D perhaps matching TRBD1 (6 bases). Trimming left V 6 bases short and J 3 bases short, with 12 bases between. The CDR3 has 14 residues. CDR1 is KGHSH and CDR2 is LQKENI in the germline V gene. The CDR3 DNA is TGTGCCAGCTCGCCCACAGGGACCAATCAGCCCCAGCATTTT. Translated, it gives CASSPTGTNQPQHF.

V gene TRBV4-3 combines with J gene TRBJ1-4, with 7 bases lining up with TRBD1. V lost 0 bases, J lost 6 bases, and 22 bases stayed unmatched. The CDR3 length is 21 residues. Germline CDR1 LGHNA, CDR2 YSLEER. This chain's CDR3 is CASSQDRFTVGTTGLHEKLFF. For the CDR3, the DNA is TGCGCCAGCAGCCAAGATCGGTTCACGGTCGGGACGACAGGGCTTCATGAAAAACTGTTTTTT.

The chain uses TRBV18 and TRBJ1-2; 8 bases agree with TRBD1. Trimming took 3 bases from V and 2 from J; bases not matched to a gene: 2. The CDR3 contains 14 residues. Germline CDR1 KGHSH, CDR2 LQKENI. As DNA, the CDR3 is TGTGCCAGCTCACCCCCAGGGGGCAACTATGGCTACACCTTC. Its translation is CASSPPGGNYGYTF.

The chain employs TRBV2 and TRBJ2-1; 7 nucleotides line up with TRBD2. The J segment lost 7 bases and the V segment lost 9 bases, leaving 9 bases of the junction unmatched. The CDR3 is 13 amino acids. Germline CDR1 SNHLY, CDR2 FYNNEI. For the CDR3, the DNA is TGTGCCAGTGAGACTAGCATTATGAATGAGCAGTTCTTC. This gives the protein CASETSIMNEQFF.

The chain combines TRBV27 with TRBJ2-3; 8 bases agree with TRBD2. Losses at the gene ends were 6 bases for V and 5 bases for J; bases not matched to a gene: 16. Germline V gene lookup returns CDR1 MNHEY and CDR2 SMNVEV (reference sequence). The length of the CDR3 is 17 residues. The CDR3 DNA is TGTGCCAGCAGGTTAAAACGGGGGGGCATAGGTGGAGATACGCAGTATTTT. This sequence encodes CASRLKRGGIGGDTQYF.

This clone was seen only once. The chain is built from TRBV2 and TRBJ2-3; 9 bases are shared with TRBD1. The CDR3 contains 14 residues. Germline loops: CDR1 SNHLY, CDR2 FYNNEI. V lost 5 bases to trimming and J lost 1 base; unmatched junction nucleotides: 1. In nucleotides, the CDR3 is TGTGCCAGCAGTCGGGACAGGGGCACAGATACGCAGTATTTT. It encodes CASSRDRGTDTQYF.